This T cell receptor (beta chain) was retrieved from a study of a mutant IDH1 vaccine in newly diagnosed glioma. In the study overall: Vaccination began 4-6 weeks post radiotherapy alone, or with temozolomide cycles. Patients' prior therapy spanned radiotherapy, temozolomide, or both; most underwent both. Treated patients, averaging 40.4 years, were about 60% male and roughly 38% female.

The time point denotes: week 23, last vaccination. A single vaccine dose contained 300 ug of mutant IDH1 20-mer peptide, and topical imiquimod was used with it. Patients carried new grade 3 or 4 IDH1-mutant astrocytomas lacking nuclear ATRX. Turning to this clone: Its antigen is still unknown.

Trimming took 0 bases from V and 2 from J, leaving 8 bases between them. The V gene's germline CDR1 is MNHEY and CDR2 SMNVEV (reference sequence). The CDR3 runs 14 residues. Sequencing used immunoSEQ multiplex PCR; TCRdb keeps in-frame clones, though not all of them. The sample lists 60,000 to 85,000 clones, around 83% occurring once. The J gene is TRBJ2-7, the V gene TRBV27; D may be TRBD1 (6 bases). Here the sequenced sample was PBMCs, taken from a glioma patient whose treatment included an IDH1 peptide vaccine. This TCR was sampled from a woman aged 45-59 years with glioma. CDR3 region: CASSLSGGPYEQYF. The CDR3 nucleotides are TGTGCCAGCAGTTTATCAGGGGGACCCTACGAGCAGTACTTC.